What follows describes a single TCR beta chain. The data originate from a study of OX40 agonist ivuxolimab in advanced cancers. Study summary: Dose-escalation patients suffered from hepatocellular carcinoma, melanoma, renal cell or head and neck cancer. Of the participants, roughly 40% had some prior anti-PD-1, anti-PD-L1 or anti-CTLA-4 therapy, which was allowed.

This table comes from immunoSEQ multiplex PCR, and its TCRdb copy is limited to in-frame clones, with some not included. The table lists around 56,000 clones, less than 85% of them singletons. CDR1 is LGHNA and CDR2 is YSLEER in the germline V gene. The ends lost 3 bases at V and 8 bases at J; junction bases unmatched: 9. This CDR3 is built from 15 residues. The sampling schedule covered blood at baseline, cycle 4 day 1, and cycle 7 day 1. The sequencing used CD4+ or CD8+ T cells sorted from blood, collected in a trial of the OX40 agonist ivuxolimab. The rearrangement links TRBV4-3 to TRBJ2-4; 8 bases are shared with TRBD1. The clonotype comes from an adult with an advanced solid tumor such as melanoma, head and neck, liver or kidney cancer. The CDR3 protein is CASSHHRGNGDIQYF. CDR3 in DNA: TGCGCCAGCAGCCACCACAGGGGGAACGGGGACATTCAGTACTTC.